The sequence of this TCR beta chain was determined in a study of identical twins. Notes on the study in general: Conclusions were drawn cross-sectionally by statistical analysis, without following the same donors. Twin-shared out-of-frame alpha sequences showed excess low generation probability. Insertion counts were lower in abundant cord blood beta clonotypes, a trend that memory repertoires did not show. Within beta out-of-frame sequences, the excess sharing observed between twins was weaker.

This clonotype appeared many times. What it recognizes is unknown. Per germline, CDR1 SGHDT and CDR2 YYEEEE. The CDR3 has 12 residues. V shed 3 bases and J shed 7 bases, with 7 bases lying between them. Each CDR3 protein gets one entry after TCRdb re-called the 5' RACE reads with MiXCR. Of 640,000 or so distinct CDR3 sequences in the sample, 5.5% to 6.5% were seen once. The receptor's source is a man aged 18-30 years in good health. The chain links TRBV5-6 to TRBJ2-2, with D perhaps TRBD2 (5 bases). Input material: naive T cells sorted from blood. The CDR3 DNA sequence: TGTGCCAGCAGCTCGGGATTCGGGGAGCTGTTTTTT. The encoded protein is CASSSGFGELFF.